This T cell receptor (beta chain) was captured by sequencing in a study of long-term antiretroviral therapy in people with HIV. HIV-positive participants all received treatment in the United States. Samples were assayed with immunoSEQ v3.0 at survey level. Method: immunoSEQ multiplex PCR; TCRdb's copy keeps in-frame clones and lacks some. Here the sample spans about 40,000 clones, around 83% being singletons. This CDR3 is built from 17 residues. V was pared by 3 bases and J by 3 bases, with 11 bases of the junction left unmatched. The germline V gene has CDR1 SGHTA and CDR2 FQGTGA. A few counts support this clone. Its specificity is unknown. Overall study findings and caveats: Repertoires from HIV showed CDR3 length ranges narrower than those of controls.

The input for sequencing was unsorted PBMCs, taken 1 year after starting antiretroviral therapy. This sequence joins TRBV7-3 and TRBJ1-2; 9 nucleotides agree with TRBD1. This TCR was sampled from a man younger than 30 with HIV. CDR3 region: CASSLGREGQGDYGYTF. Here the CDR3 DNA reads TGTGCCAGCAGCTTGGGGCGGGAGGGACAGGGCGACTATGGCTACACCTTC.